This entry is about one T cell receptor (beta chain). The data are from a study of shared clonotypes between healthy human individuals. Study in general: Donor ages ranged 18 to 49 years: two women, a few men.

Profiling relied on immunoSEQ multiplex PCR, and the TCRdb table lists in-frame clones only, not all of them. This table holds some 1.5 million clones, roughly 96% found once. V lost 3 bases and J lost 3, with 13 bases in between. Germline CDR1 SGHRS, CDR2 YFSETQ. This CDR3 region has 15 residues. This sequence originates from a man aged 30 to 45 in good health. The rearrangement uses TRBV5-1 and TRBJ2-1; D is unclear. Sequenced: naive CD4+ T cells sorted from blood. Indicated subset: CD45RA+ positively selected. The CDR3 here is CASSSRQLSYNEQFF. The CDR3 DNA is TGCGCCAGCAGCTCCCGCCAGTTGAGCTACAATGAGCAGTTCTTC.